The 30 T cell receptor beta chains reported below all come from one sample, sequenced in a study of T cell responses to AZD1222 COVID-19 vaccine (dated by TCRdb to about 2021). This specimen's time point label, interpreted: baseline before first vaccination. Library preparation used the immunoSEQ multiplex PCR assay. What TCRdb holds here is the immuneACCESS table cut down to in-frame rearrangements. Part of the clones is not present; checked against another copy, under half of the missing clones reflect an unresolved V gene, and the others are unexplained. This sample has about 110,000 clones in its table, and around 87% of those were observed once. Roughly 2.7% of the sample lies in the top ten. Sample: peripheral blood, taken on day 0 of AZD1222 vaccination. Receptors were obtained from an adult in good health.

This sequence joins TRBV27 and TRBJ2-3; D perhaps matches TRBD2 (6 bases). This CDR3 spans 14 amino acids. The germline CDR1 and CDR2 sequences are MNHEY and SMNVEV (reference sequence). The germline V and J ends were trimmed by 5 bases and 2 bases, with 11 bases remaining between them. The CDR3 DNA follows: TGTGCCAGCAGTACCCGGGGGATCACAGATACGCAGTATTTT. It specifies CASSTRGITDTQYF.

In nucleotides, the CDR3 is TGCAGCGTTGAAGAGGGGCAGAATGAAAAACTGTTTTTT. It translates to CSVEEGQNEKLFF. This chain joins TRBV29-1 and TRBJ1-4; tentative D call: TRBD1 (5 bases). This CDR3 region has 13 residues. Per germline, CDR1 SQVTM and CDR2 ANQGSEA. The V gene lost 0 bases and the J gene lost 5 bases, with 7 bases spanning the gap.

This rearrangement joins TRBV2 to TRBJ2-7; D is undetermined. Germline CDR1 and CDR2: SNHLY and FYNNEI. The V end lost 7 bases, the J end lost 0 bases, and 10 bases lay between the germline ends. The CDR3 is 13 amino acids. CDR3 loop: CASISGISYEQYF. The CDR3 DNA sequence: TGTGCCAGCATAAGTGGGATCTCCTACGAGCAGTACTTC.

CDR3 bases: TGCGCCAGCAGCTTGGGACAGGGGGCATCCTACGAGCAGTACTTC. Translated: CASSLGQGASYEQYF. The rearrangement links TRBV5-1 to TRBJ2-7; TRBD1 agrees at 10 bases. The germline CDR1 and CDR2 sequences are SGHRS and YFSETQ. The V and J ends lost 0 bases and 1 base, in that order; junction bases with no gene match: 1. The CDR3 totals 15 residues.

V and J are TRBV9 and TRBJ2-1, with a weak D call TRBD1 (6 bases). The CDR3 length is 14 residues. V was trimmed by 4 bases and J by 4 bases, leaving 12 bases between them. Germline assignment: CDR1 SGDLS and CDR2 YYNGEE. CDR3 nucleotide sequence: TGTGCCAGCAGCTTCTCCCAGGGGTACAATGAGCAGTTCTTC. Encoded protein: CASSFSQGYNEQFF.

Remarks on this clone: The junction departs from the called germline gene at one end, perhaps through a read error. This rearrangement joins TRBV27 to TRBJ1-1; tentative D call: TRBD1 (5 bases). Germline assignment: CDR1 MNHEY and CDR2 SMNVEV (reference sequence). CDR3 length: 16 amino acids. CDR3 region: CASSLGGSNMNSEAFF. CDR3 DNA sequence: TGTGCCAGCAGCCTCGGGGGGTCCAATATGAACAGTGAAGCTTTCTTT.

The chain is built from TRBV24-1 and TRBJ1-2; D might be TRBD1 (5 bases). The germline V and J ends were trimmed by 2 bases and 6 bases, with 18 bases remaining between them. The V gene's germline CDR1 is KGHDR and CDR2 SFDVKD. The CDR3 is made up of 16 amino acids. CDR3 protein: CATSDSGPDRHHGYTF. As DNA, the CDR3 is TGTGCCACCAGTGATTCGGGACCTGACAGACACCATGGCTACACCTTC.

The chain employs TRBV21-1 and TRBJ2-1; the table's TRBD2 call for D was not verified on the DNA. TRBV21-1 is designated a pseudogene. The CDR3 runs to 17 residues. The CDR3 DNA follows: TGTGCCAGCAGCAGATCTAGCGGGAGTCGCTCCTACAATGAGCAGTTCTTC. Its translation: CASSRSSGSRSYNEQFF.

This clone is a singleton in its sample. The CDR3 DNA reads TGTGCCAGTAGTTCGGGTCCTCAAGAGACCCAGTACTTC. Amino acid sequence: CASSSGPQETQYF. V usage is TRBV19 and J usage is TRBJ2-5; no firm D call. Germline assignment: CDR1 LNHDA and CDR2 SQIVND (reference sequence). The CDR3 covers 13 residues. Between the trimmed V and J ends, which lost 5 bases and 2 bases, there was a span of 9 bases.

The CDR3, as DNA: TGTGCCAGTAGTAGGGGACAGGGGAGGGGTCCCAATCAGCCCCAGCATTTT. Translation: CASSRGQGRGPNQPQHF. This chain joins TRBV19 and TRBJ1-5; 10 bases match TRBD1. The CDR3 consists of 17 residues. The ends lost 4 bases at V and 3 bases at J; junction bases unmatched: 9. Germline values: CDR1 LNHDA, CDR2 SQIVND (reference sequence).

This clone was found once. J is TRBJ2-7 and V is TRBV11-2; D is ambiguous. Germline V gene lookup returns CDR1 SGHAT and CDR2 FQNNGV. This CDR3 contains 15 residues. Between the trimmed V and J ends, which lost 1 base and 3 bases, there was a span of 13 bases. In DNA form, the CDR3 reads TGTGCCAGCAGCTTAGTTGTATTGCTTATCTACGAGCAGTACTTC. Protein sequence: CASSLVVLLIYEQYF. Full variable domain (outside the CDR3, taken from reference TRBV11-2 and TRBJ2-7): EAGVAQSPRYKIIEKRQSVAFWCNPISGHATLYWYQQILGQGPKLLIQFQNNGVVDDSQLPKDRFSAERLKGVDSTLKIQPAKLEDSAVYLCASSLVVLLIYEQYFGPGTRLTVT.

As DNA, the CDR3 is TGTGCCAGCTCACCAGAGACAGGCTCCTACGAGCAGTACTTC. Translation gives CASSPETGSYEQYF. V and J are TRBV18 and TRBJ2-7, with TRBD1 as a possible D gene (6 bases). Trimming took 2 bases from V and 0 from J, leaving 8 bases between them. Germline V gene sequence: CDR1 KGHSH, CDR2 LQKENI. The CDR3 is 14 residues long.

Here the CDR3 DNA reads TGTGCCAGCAGTGACCGCACCGGGGGTCCATCCTATGGCTACACCTTC. This sequence encodes CASSDRTGGPSYGYTF. V usage is TRBV6-1 and J usage is TRBJ1-2, with a weak D call TRBD1 (5 bases). The length of the CDR3 is 16 residues. Trimming shortened V by 3 bases and J by 4 bases, and 18 bases separated the two germline ends. From germline, CDR1 is MNHNS and CDR2 SASEGT.

The rearrangement uses TRBV28 and TRBJ2-7, with 14 nucleotides matching TRBD2. The junction had 5 bases not matched to a gene; V was cut back by 6 bases and J by 4 bases. Germline CDR1 reads MDHEN; CDR2 reads SYDVKM. The CDR3 is 15 residues long. CDR3 amino acids: CASSTGTSGGYEQYF. The CDR3 DNA sequence: TGTGCCAGCAGCACCGGGACTAGCGGGGGTTACGAGCAGTACTTC.

This clone has only a few counts. The V gene is TRBV15, the J gene TRBJ1-2; possibly TRBD1 for D (6 bases). Trimming cost V 1 base and J 5 bases, with 17 bases left between them. CDR1 and CDR2 (germline): LNHNV, YYDKDF (reference sequence). The CDR3 runs 16 residues. The chain's CDR3 is CATSRAPGQSDYGYTF. The CDR3, as DNA: TGTGCCACCAGCAGAGCCCCCGGACAGAGCGATTATGGCTACACCTTC. Drawing the rest from reference TRBV15 and TRBJ1-2, the complete variable domain is DAMVIQNPRYQVTQFGKPVTLSCSQTLNHNVMYWYQQKSSQAPKLLFHYYDKDFNNEADTPDNFQSRRPNTSFCFLDIRSPGLGDTAMYLCATSRAPGQSDYGYTFGSGTRLTVV.

The chain joins TRBV6-5 to TRBJ1-2; 12 bases align to TRBD1. The CDR3 covers 15 residues. V dropped 2 bases and J dropped 8; count of bases not matched to a gene: 6. Germline CDR1 and CDR2: MNHEY and SVGAGI. This chain's CDR3 is CASSYAGQGARGYTF. DNA for the CDR3: TGTGCCAGCAGTTACGCGGGACAGGGGGCGCGAGGCTACACCTTC.

V usage is TRBV18 and J usage is TRBJ1-5; D not certain. Trimming removed 1 base at V and 2 bases at J, with 9 bases between. CDR1 and CDR2 (germline): KGHSH, LQKENI. The CDR3 is 15 residues long. CDR3 sequence: CASSPLGSGNQPQHF. The CDR3 DNA is TGTGCCAGCTCACCACTGGGTTCGGGCAATCAGCCCCAGCATTTT.

The rearrangement joins TRBV3-1 (or the pseudogene TRBV3-2) to TRBJ2-3; 7 nucleotides line up with TRBD2. The germline CDR1 and CDR2 sequences are LGHDT and YNNKEL (reference sequence). Losses at the gene ends were 4 bases for V and 4 bases for J; bases not matched to a gene: 2. The CDR3 runs 13 residues. The DNA for the CDR3 is TGTGCCAGCAGCCCAGGGAGGGCAGATACGCAGTATTTT. Translation gives CASSPGRADTQYF.

This clone was counted at least ten times. The CDR3 here is CASSLGVGINTGELFF. In DNA form, the CDR3 reads TGTGCCAGCAGCTTAGGGGTCGGGATCAACACCGGGGAGCTGTTTTTT. V gene TRBV7-9 combines with J gene TRBJ2-2, with a tentative D call TRBD2 (5 bases). Germline V gene sequence: CDR1 SEHNR, CDR2 FQNEAQ (reference sequence). V gave up 1 base and J gave up 2 bases, with 11 bases separating them. This CDR3 region has 16 residues. The full variable domain, with the rest looked up from reference TRBV7-9 and TRBJ2-2, is DTGVSQNPRHKITKRGQNVTFRCDPISEHNRLYWYRQTLGQGPEFLTYFQNEAQLEKSRLLSDRFSAERPKGSFSTLEIQRTEQGDSAMYLCASSLGVGINTGELFFGEGSRLTVL.

The V gene is TRBV2, the J gene TRBJ1-1, with D unresolved. The CDR3 sequence is 11 residues long. The V end was cut by 8 bases, the J end by 2 bases, with 6 bases between. Germline CDR1 and CDR2: SNHLY and FYNNEI. CDR3 protein: CASAVNTEAFF. CDR3 DNA sequence: TGTGCCAGCGCGGTCAACACTGAAGCTTTCTTT.

This clone was picked up one time. The chain is built from TRBV11-3 and TRBJ1-1; unclear D gene. Germline V gene sequence: CDR1 SGHNT, CDR2 YENEEA. The CDR3 has 17 amino acids. V gave up 0 bases and J gave up 4 bases, with 18 bases separating them. The CDR3 coding sequence is TGTGCCAGCAGCTTAGATCTCCGACACGCGAGGGTCACTGAAGCTTTCTTT. Translated, it gives CASSLDLRHARVTEAFF.

V gene TRBV7-6 combines with J gene TRBJ1-5, with 7 bases matching TRBD1. Germline-derived CDR1 and CDR2 are SGHVS and FNYEAQ. The CDR3 length is 13 residues. V dropped 2 bases and J dropped 7; count of bases not matched to a gene: 2. DNA for the CDR3: TGTGCCAGCAGCTTACAGGGGGAACAGCCCCAGCATTTT. Translating it yields CASSLQGEQPQHF.

The V call is TRBV18, the J call TRBJ2-6; D not resolved. V lost 2 bases, J lost 1 base, and 6 bases lay in between. Germline V gene sequence: CDR1 KGHSH, CDR2 LQKENI. The CDR3 spans 15 residues. The chain's CDR3 is CASSPAKSGANVLTF. The CDR3 DNA reads as TGTGCCAGCTCACCAGCCAAATCTGGGGCCAACGTCCTGACTTTC.

The chain has TRBV6-5 and TRBJ2-7; D possibly corresponds to TRBD2 (5 bases). The CDR3 is 12 amino acids. CDR1 is MNHEY and CDR2 is SVGAGI in the germline V gene. Here the CDR3 reads CVSGRASYEQYF. CDR3 nucleotide sequence: TGTGTGTCGGGAAGGGCGTCCTACGAGCAGTACTTC.

This chain uses TRBV5-1 with TRBJ1-4; 9 bases fit TRBD1. The CDR3 loop spans 17 amino acids. V gave up 3 bases and J gave up 3 bases; unmatched junction bases: 9. CDR1 SGHRS and CDR2 YFSETQ come from the germline V gene. CDR3 sequence reads: CASSWDRVSASNEKLFF. Written as DNA, the CDR3 is TGCGCCAGCAGCTGGGACAGGGTGAGCGCGTCTAATGAAAAACTGTTTTTT.

This sequence joins TRBV11-3 and TRBJ1-4, with D perhaps TRBD1 (6 bases). The germline V gene encodes CDR1 SGHNT and CDR2 YENEEA. The CDR3 spans 16 residues. The V end lost 5 bases, the J end lost 6 bases, and 19 bases lay between the germline ends. CDR3 coding DNA: TGTGCCAGCAGCGGCCCCTCCAGGGGAAGGGATGAAAAACTGTTTTTT. Protein: CASSGPSRGRDEKLFF.

Only one count was recorded for this clone. The rearrangement links TRBV11-3 to TRBJ2-1, with 7 positions matching TRBD1. The germline V gene has CDR1 SGHNT and CDR2 YENEEA. The CDR3 is 15 residues long. V shed 4 bases and J 7 bases; nucleotides not matched to a gene: 10. The CDR3 sequence is CASSSPGQLSNEQFF. CDR3 bases: TGTGCCAGCAGCTCCCCGGGACAGCTTTCGAATGAGCAGTTCTTC.

The genes are TRBV15 and TRBJ2-5, with D uncertain. The ends were cut back, 8 bases at V and 2 bases at J, with 6 bases in the middle. Germline assignment: CDR1 LNHNV and CDR2 YYDKDF (reference sequence). This CDR3 is 11 amino acids long. The CDR3 bases are TGTGCCACCCAGCGTCAAGAGACCCAGTACTTC. Translation: CATQRQETQYF.

This clone came up once. The chain employs TRBV19 and TRBJ1-3; D call uncertain. CDR1 is LNHDA and CDR2 is SQIVND in the germline V gene (reference sequence). V lost 5 bases and J lost 1, with 3 bases in between. The CDR3 sequence is 12 residues long. Here the CDR3 reads CASSQSGNTIYF. The CDR3 region has the DNA TGTGCCAGTAGTCAATCTGGAAACACCATATATTTT.

The rearrangement links TRBV9 to TRBJ1-1; the match to TRBD1 covers 10 bases. Germline V gives CDR1 SGDLS, CDR2 YYNGEE. The CDR3 runs to 15 residues. V was pared by 1 base and J by 5 bases, with 5 bases of the junction left unmatched. The CDR3 DNA reads TGTGCCAGCAGCGTAAGGGACAGGGGTTTGACTGAAGCTTTCTTT. As protein: CASSVRDRGLTEAFF. Together with reference TRBV9 and TRBJ1-1, the CDR3 gives the full variable domain: DSGVTQTPKHLITATGQRVTLRCSPRSGDLSVYWYQQSLDQGLQFLIQYYNGEERAKGNILERFSAQQFPDLHSELNLSSLELGDSALYFCASSVRDRGLTEAFFGQGTRLTVV.